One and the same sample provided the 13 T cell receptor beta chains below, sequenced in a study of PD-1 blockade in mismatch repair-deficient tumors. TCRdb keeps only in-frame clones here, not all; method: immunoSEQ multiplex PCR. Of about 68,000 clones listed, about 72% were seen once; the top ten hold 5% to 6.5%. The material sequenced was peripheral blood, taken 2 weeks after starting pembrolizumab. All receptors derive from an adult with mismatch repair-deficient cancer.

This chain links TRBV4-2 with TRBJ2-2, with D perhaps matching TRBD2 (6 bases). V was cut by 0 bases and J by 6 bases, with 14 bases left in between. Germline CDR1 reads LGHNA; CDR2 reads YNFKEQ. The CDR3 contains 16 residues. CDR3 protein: CASSQDQASEAGELFF. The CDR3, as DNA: TGTGCCAGCAGCCAAGATCAGGCTAGCGAAGCCGGGGAGCTGTTTTTT.

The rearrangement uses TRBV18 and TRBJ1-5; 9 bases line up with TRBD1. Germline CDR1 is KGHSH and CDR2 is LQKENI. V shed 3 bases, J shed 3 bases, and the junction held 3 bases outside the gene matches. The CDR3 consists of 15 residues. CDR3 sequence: CASSPDRGHNQPQHF. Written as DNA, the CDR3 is TGTGCCAGCTCACCGGACAGGGGTCACAATCAGCCCCAGCATTTT. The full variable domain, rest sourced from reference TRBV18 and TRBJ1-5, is NAGVMQNPRHLVRRRGQEARLRCSPMKGHSHVYWYRQLPEEGLKFMVYLQKENIIDESGMPKERFSAEFPKEGPSILRIQQVVRGDSAAYFCASSPDRGHNQPQHFGDGTRLSIL.

The CDR3 here is CASQGSGYGYTF. CDR3 DNA sequence: TGTGCCAGTCAGGGGTCAGGGTATGGCTACACCTTC. The rearrangement joins TRBV28 to TRBJ1-2; weak D call: TRBD1 (6 bases). V lost 9 bases, J lost 5 bases, and 13 bases lay in between. The CDR3 is 12 residues long. The V gene's germline CDR1 is MDHEN and CDR2 SYDVKM.

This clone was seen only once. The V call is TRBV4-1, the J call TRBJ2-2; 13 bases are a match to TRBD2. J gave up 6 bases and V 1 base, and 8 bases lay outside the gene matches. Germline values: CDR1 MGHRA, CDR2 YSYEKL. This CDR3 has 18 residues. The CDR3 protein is CASSQGPWTSGSAGELFF. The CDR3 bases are TGCGCCAGCAGCCAAGGCCCTTGGACTAGCGGGAGTGCCGGGGAGCTGTTTTTT.

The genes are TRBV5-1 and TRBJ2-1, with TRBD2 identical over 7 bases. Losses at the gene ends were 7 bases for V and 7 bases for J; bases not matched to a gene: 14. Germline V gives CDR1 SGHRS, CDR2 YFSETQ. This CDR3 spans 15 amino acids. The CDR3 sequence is CASARDAGELNEQFF. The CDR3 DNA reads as TGCGCCAGCGCCCGGGACGCGGGAGAATTGAATGAGCAGTTCTTC.

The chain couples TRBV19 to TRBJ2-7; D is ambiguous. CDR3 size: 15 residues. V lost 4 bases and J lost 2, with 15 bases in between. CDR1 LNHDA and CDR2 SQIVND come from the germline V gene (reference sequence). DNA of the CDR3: TGTGCCAGTAGTAACCGGGTCGTGAAACCCTACGAGCAGTACTTC. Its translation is CASSNRVVKPYEQYF.

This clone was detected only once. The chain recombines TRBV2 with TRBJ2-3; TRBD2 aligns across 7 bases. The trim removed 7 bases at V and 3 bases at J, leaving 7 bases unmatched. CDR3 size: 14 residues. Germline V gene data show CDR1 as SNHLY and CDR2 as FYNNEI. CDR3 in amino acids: CASNGGRATDTQYF. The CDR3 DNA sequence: TGTGCCAGCAATGGCGGGAGAGCAACAGATACGCAGTATTTT.

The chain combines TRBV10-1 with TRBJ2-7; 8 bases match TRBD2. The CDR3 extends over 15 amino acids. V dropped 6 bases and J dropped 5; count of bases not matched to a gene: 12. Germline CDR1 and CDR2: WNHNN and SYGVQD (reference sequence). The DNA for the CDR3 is TGCGCCAGCAGGTCCGGGACTAGTGAAACCCACGAGCAGTACTTC. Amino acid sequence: CASRSGTSETHEQYF.

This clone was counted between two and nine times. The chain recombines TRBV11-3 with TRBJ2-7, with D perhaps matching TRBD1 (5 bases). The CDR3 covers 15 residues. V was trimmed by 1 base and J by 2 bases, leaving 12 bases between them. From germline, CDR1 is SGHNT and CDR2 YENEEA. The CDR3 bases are TGTGCCAGCAGCTTAGTACAGGCGCCTACCTACGAGCAGTACTTC. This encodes CASSLVQAPTYEQYF.

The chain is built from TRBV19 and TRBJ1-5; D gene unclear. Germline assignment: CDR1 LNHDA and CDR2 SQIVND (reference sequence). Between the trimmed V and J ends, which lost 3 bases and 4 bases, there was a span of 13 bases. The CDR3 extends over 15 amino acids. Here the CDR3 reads CASSMESSGNQPQHF. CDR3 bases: TGTGCCAGTAGTATGGAGTCATCGGGGAATCAGCCCCAGCATTTT. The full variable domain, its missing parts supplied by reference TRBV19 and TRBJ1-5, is DGGITQSPKYLFRKEGQNVTLSCEQNLNHDAMYWYRQDPGQGLRLIYYSQIVNDFQKGDIAEGYSVSREKKESFPLTVTSAQKNPTAFYLCASSMESSGNQPQHFGDGTRLSIL.

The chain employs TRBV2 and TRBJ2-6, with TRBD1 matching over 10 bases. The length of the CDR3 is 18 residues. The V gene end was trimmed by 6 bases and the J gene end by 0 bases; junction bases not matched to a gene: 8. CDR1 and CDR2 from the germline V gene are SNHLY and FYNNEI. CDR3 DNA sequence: TGTGCCAGCAGCCTCTCGAGGACAGGGGGCTCTGGGGCCAACGTCCTGACTTTC. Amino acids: CASSLSRTGGSGANVLTF.

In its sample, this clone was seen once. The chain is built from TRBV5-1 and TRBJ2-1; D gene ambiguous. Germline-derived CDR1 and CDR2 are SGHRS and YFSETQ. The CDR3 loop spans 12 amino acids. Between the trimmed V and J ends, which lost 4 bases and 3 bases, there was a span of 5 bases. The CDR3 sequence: CASSINYNEQFF. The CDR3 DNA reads TGCGCCAGCAGCATTAACTACAATGAGCAGTTCTTC.

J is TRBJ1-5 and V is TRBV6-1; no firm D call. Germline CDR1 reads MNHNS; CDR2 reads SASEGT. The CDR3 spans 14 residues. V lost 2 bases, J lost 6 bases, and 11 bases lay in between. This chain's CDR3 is CASSETRFGQPQHF. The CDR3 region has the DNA TGTGCCAGCAGTGAAACTCGTTTTGGTCAGCCCCAGCATTTT.